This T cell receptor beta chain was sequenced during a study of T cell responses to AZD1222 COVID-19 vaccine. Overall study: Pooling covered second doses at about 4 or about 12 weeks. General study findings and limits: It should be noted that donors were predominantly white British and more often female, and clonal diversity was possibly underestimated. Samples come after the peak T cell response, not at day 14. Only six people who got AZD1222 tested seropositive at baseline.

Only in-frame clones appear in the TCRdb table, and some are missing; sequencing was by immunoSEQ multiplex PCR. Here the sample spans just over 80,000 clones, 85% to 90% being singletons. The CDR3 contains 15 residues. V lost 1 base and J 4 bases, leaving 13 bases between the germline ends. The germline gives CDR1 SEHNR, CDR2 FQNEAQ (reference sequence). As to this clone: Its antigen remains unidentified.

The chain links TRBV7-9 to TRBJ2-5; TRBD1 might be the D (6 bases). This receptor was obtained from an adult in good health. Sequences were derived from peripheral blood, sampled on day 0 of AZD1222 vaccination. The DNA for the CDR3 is TGTGCCAGCAGCTTAGGGGGGCCAGGTATAGAGACCCAGTACTTC. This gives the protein CASSLGGPGIETQYF.